The sequence of this T cell receptor beta chain was determined in a study of identical twins. In germline, CDR1 is LGHNA, CDR2 YNFKEQ. The CDR3 is 14 residues long. V gave up 5 bases and J gave up 7 bases; unmatched junction bases: 11. In every case, the donor was a healthy Caucasian. Overall study results and limits: Partly confounded zero-insertion analyses could result from invariant MAIT and iNKT cells. High-abundance cord blood beta clonotypes had fewer insertions; memory repertoires showed none.

This clonotype was seen more than once but under ten times. Its antigen is not known. cDNA carried unique molecular identifiers, and a universal primer site was added by template switching. A single record per CDR3 protein comes from TCRdb applying MiXCR to the 5' RACE reads. The sample holds about 1.7 million distinct CDR3 sequences, 25% to 35% seen once. This rearrangement joins TRBV4-2 to TRBJ2-7, with 7 nucleotides matching TRBD2. The clonotype was recovered from a newborn girl in good health. Sequences were obtained from cord blood. The CDR3 loop reads CASSYLAETLEQYF. The CDR3 DNA is TGTGCCAGCAGCTACCTAGCGGAGACCCTAGAGCAGTACTTC.